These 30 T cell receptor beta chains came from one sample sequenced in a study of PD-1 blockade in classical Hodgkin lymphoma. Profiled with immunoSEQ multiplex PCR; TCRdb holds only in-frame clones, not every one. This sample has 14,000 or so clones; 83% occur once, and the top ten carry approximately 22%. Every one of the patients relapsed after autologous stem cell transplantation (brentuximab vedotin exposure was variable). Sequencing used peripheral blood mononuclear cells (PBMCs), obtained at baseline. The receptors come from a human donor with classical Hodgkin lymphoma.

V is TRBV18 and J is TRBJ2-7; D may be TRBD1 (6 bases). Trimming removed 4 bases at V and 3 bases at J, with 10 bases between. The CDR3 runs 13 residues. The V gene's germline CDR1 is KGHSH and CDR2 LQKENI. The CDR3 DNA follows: TGTGCCAGCTCACTGACGGACAGCTACGAGCAGTACTTC. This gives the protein CASSLTDSYEQYF.

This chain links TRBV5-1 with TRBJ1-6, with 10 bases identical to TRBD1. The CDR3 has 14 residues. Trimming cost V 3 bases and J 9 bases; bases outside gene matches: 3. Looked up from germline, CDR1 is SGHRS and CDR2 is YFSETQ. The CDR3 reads CASSSGTGASPLHF. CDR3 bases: TGCGCCAGCAGCTCCGGGACAGGGGCTTCACCCCTCCACTTT.

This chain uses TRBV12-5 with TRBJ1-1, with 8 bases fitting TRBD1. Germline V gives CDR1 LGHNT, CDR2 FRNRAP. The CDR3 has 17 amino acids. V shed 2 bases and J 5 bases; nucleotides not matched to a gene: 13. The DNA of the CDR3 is TGTGCTAGTGGTTTGCCTCCTGGACAGGGATTGGGGACTGAAGCTTTCTTT. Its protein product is CASGLPPGQGLGTEAFF.

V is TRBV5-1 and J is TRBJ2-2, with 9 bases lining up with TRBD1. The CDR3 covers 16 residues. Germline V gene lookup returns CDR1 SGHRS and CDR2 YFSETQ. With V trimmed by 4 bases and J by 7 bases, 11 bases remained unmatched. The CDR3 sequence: CASSGTGGVDIGELFF. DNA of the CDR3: TGCGCCAGCAGCGGAACAGGGGGCGTCGATATCGGGGAGCTGTTTTTT. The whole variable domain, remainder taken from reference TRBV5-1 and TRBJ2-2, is KAGVTQTPRYLIKTRGQQVTLSCSPISGHRSVSWYQQTPGQGLQFLFEYFSETQRNKGNFPGRFSGRQFSNSRSEMNVSTLELGDSALYLCASSGTGGVDIGELFFGEGSRLTVL.

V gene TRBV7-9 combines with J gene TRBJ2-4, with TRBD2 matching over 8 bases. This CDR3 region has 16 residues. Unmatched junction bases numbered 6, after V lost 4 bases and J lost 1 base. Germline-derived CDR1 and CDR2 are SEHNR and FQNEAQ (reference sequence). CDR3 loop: CASSSGGGYAKNIQYF. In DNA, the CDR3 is TGTGCCAGCAGCTCCGGGGGGGGCTACGCCAAAAACATTCAGTACTTC.

The CDR3 is CASSLDTGGEQYF. In DNA, the CDR3 is TGTGCCAGCAGCTTAGATACAGGGGGCGAGCAGTACTTC. V is TRBV11-3 and J is TRBJ2-7; the match to TRBD1 covers 8 bases. V lost 0 bases and J lost 6; bases outside the gene matches: 1. From germline, CDR1 is SGHNT and CDR2 YENEEA. This CDR3 is 13 amino acids long.

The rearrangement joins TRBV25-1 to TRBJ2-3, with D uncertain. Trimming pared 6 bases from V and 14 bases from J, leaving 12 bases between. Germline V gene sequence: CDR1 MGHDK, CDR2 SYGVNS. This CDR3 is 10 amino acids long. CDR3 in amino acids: CASRDLTTYF. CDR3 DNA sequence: TGTGCCAGCAGGGACCTTACTACGTATTTT.

In DNA, the CDR3 is TGTGCCAGCAGCTTGTGGACAGGGGGGCGAGCAACTAATGAAAAACTGTTTTTT. Its translation is CASSLWTGGRATNEKLFF. V is TRBV7-9 and J is TRBJ1-4; 10 positions match TRBD1. The CDR3 length is 18 residues. Per germline, CDR1 SEHNR and CDR2 FQNEAQ (reference sequence). The ends lost 3 bases at V and 0 bases at J; junction bases unmatched: 7. Full variable domain (remainder filled in from reference TRBV7-9 and TRBJ1-4): DTGVSQNPRHKITKRGQNVTFRCDPISEHNRLYWYRQTLGQGPEFLTYFQNEAQLEKSRLLSDRFSAERPKGSFSTLEIQRTEQGDSAMYLCASSLWTGGRATNEKLFFGSGTQLSVL.

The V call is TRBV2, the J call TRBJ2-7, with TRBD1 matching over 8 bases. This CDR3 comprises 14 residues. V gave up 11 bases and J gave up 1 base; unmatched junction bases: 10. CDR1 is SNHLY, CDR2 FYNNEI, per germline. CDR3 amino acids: CAAHRTGMSYEQYF. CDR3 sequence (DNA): TGTGCCGCCCACAGGACAGGGATGTCCTACGAGCAGTACTTC.

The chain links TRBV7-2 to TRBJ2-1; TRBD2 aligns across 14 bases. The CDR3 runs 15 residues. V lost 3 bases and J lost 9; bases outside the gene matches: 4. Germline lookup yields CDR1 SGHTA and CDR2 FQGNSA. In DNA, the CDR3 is TGTGCCAGCAGCTTGAGACTAGCGGGGGGGCGTGAGCAGTTCTTC. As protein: CASSLRLAGGREQFF.

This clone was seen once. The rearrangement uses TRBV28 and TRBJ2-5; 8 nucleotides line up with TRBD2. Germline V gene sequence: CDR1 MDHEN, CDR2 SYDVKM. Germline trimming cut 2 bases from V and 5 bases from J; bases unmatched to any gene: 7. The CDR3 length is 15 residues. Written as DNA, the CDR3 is TGTGCCAGCAGTTTAGGGGGGACTAGGAGGGAGACCCAGTACTTC. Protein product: CASSLGGTRRETQYF. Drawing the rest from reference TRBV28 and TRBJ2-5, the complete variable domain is DVKVTQSSRYLVKRTGEKVFLECVQDMDHENMFWYRQDPGLGLRLIYFSYDVKMKEKGDIPEGYSVSREKKERFSLILESASTNQTSMYLCASSLGGTRRETQYFGPGTRLLVL.

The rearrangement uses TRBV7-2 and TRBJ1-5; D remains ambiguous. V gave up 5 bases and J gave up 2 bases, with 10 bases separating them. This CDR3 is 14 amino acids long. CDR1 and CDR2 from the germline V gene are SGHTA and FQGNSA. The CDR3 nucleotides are TGTGCCAGCAGCCCCACCATTGGCAATCAGCCCCAGCATTTT. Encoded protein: CASSPTIGNQPQHF.

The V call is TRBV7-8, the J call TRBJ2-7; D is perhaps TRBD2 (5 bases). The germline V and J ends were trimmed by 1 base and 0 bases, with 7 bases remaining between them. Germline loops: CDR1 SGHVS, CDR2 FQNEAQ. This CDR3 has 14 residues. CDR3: CASSLVRASYEQYF. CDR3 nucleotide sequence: TGTGCCAGCAGCTTAGTGCGGGCCTCCTACGAGCAGTACTTC. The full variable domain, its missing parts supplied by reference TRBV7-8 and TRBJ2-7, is GAGVSQSPRYKVAKRGQDVALRCDPISGHVSLFWYQQALGQGPEFLTYFQNEAQLDKSGLPSDRFFAERPEGSVSTLKIQRTQQEDSAVYLCASSLVRASYEQYFGPGTRLTVT.

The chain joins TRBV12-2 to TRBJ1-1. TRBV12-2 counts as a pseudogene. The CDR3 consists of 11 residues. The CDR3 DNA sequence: TGTGCAAGTCGCTTTCCCACTGAAGCTTTCTTT. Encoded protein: CASRFPTEAFF.

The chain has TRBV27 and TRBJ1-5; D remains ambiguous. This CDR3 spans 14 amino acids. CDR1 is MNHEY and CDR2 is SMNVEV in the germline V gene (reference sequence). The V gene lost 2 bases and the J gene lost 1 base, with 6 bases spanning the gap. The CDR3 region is CASSLRESNQPQHF. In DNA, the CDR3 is TGTGCCAGCAGTTTACGTGAGAGCAATCAGCCCCAGCATTTT.

The CDR3 DNA sequence: TGTGCCAGCAGTGGACAGGGGTTGGGCTACACCTTC. This encodes CASSGQGLGYTF. This sequence joins TRBV28 and TRBJ1-2, with 9 nucleotides matching TRBD1. V was clipped by 5 bases and J by 8 bases; unmatched bases: 3. Germline values: CDR1 MDHEN, CDR2 SYDVKM. The CDR3 has 12 amino acids.

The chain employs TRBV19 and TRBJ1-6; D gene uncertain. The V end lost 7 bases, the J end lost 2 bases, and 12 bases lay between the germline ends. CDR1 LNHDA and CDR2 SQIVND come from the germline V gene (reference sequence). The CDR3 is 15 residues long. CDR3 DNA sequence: TGTGCCAGTACTGCGGAACGGACCTATAATTCACCCCTCCACTTT. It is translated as CASTAERTYNSPLHF.

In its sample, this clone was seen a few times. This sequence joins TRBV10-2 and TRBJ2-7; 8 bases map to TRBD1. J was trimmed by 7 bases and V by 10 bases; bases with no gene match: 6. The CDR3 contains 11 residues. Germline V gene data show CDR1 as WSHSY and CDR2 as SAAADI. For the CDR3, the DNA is TGCGCCACCTACAGGGGGAGGGAGCAGTACTTC. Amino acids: CATYRGREQYF.

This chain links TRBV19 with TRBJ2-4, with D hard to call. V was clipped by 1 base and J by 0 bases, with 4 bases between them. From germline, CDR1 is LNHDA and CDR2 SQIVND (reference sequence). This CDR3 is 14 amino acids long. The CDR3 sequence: CASSIGGAKNIQYF. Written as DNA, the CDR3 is TGTGCCAGTAGTATAGGGGGAGCCAAAAACATTCAGTACTTC.

CDR3 protein: CASRKDRSSGNTIYF. The CDR3 nucleotides read TGCGCCAGCAGAAAAGACAGAAGCTCTGGAAACACCATATATTTT. This chain joins TRBV5-1 and TRBJ1-3, with D tentatively TRBD1 (5 bases). This CDR3 region has 15 residues. Germline assignment: CDR1 SGHRS and CDR2 YFSETQ. Trimming removed 5 bases from V and 0 bases from J, with 12 bases in between.

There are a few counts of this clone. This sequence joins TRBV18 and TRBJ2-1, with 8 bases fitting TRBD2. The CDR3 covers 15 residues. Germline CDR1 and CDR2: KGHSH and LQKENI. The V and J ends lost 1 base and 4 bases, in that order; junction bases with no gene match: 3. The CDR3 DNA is TGTGCCAGCTCACCACTAGCGGGGCAATACAATGAGCAGTTCTTC. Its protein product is CASSPLAGQYNEQFF.

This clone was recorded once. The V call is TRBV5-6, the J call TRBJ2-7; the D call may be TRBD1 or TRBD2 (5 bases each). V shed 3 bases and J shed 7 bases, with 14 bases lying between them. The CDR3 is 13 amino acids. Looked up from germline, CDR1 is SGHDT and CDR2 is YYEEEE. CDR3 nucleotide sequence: TGTGCCAGCAGCTGGGACGTATTGGGGGAGCAGTACTTC. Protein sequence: CASSWDVLGEQYF. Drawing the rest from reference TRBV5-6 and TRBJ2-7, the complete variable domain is DAGVTQSPTHLIKTRGQQVTLRCSPKSGHDTVSWYQQALGQGPQFIFQYYEEEERQRGNFPDRFSGHQFPNYSSELNVNALLLGDSALYLCASSWDVLGEQYFGPGTRLTVT.

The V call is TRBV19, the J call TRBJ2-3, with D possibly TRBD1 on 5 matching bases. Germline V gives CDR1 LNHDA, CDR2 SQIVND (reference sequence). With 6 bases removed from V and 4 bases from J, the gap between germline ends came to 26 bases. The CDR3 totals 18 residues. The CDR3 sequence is CASSLGDFMGRDSDTQYF. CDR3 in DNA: TGTGCCAGTAGCCTTGGGGATTTTATGGGGCGCGACTCAGATACGCAGTATTTT.

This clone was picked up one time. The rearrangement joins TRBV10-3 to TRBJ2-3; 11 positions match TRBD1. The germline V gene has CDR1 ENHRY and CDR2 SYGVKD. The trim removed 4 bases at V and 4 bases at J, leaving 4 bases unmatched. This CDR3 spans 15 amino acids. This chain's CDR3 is CAISVGQGAADTQYF. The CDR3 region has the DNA TGTGCCATCAGTGTCGGACAGGGGGCTGCAGATACGCAGTATTTT.

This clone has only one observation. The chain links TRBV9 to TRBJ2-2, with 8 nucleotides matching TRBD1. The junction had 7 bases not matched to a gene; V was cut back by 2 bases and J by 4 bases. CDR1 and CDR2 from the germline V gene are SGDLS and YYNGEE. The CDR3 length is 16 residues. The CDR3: CASSVTGVGGTGELFF. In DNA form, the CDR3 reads TGTGCCAGCAGCGTGACAGGGGTAGGAGGCACCGGGGAGCTGTTTTTT.

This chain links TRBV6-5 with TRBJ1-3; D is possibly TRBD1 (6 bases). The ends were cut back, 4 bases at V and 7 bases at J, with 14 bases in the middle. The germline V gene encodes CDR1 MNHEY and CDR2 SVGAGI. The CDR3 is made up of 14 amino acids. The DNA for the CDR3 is TGTGCCAGCAGTTGGGACAAGGGCAGCAACACCATATATTTT. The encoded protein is CASSWDKGSNTIYF.

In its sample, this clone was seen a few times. The CDR3 DNA is TGTGCCATCAGTGACCTCGCGCAAACGAACACCGGGGAGCTGTTTTTT. This encodes CAISDLAQTNTGELFF. The chain is built from TRBV10-3 and TRBJ2-2; no clear D gene. CDR1 and CDR2 from the germline V gene are ENHRY and SYGVKD. V gave up 3 bases and J gave up 0 bases, with 11 bases separating them. The CDR3 length is 16 residues.

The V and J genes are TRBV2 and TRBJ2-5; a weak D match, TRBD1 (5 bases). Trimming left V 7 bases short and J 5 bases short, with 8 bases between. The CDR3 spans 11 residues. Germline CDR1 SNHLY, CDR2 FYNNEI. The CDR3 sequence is CASNRIETQYF. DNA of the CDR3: TGTGCCAGCAACAGGATTGAGACCCAGTACTTC.

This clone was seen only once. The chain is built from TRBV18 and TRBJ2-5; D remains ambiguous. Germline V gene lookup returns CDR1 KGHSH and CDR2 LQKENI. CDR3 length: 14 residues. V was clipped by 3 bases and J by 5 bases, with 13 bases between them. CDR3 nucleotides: TGTGCCAGCTCACCCTTACCAGGATGGGAGACCCAGTACTTC. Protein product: CASSPLPGWETQYF. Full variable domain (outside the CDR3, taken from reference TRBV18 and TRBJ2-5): NAGVMQNPRHLVRRRGQEARLRCSPMKGHSHVYWYRQLPEEGLKFMVYLQKENIIDESGMPKERFSAEFPKEGPSILRIQQVVRGDSAAYFCASSPLPGWETQYFGPGTRLLVL.

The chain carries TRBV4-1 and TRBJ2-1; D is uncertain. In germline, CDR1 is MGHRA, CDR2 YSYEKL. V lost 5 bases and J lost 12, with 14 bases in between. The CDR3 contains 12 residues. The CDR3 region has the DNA TGCGCCAGCAGCGACGCCTATACCGGGCAGTTCTTC. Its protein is CASSDAYTGQFF.